This TCR beta chain is from a study of control samples from healthy donors and cancer patients. Produced via immunoSEQ multiplex PCR; TCRdb's table is partial and in-frame only. The profile shows 100,000 to 150,000 clones, around 87% of them singletons. The sequenced material came from blood. The receptor's source is a man aged 55 to 69 in good health.

In DNA form, the CDR3 reads TGTGCCAGCAGTTACATATACAGGGGGACTACGGGCAATGAGCAGTTCTTC. It specifies CASSYIYRGTTGNEQFF. The rearrangement uses TRBV27 and TRBJ2-1; D may be TRBD1 (8 bases). The CDR3 has 17 residues. V dropped 4 bases and J dropped 6 bases, with 22 bases sitting between them. The germline gives CDR1 MNHEY, CDR2 SMNVEV (reference sequence).